Below are 19 T cell receptor beta chains sequenced from a single sample in a study of cytomegalovirus exposure and HLA in healthy donors. PCR primers comprised 60 Vbeta and 13 Jbeta primers. TCRdb's table, derived via immunoSEQ multiplex PCR, lists solely in-frame clones and lacks some. Seen here are some 190,000 clones, 80% to 90% observed once, and the top ten hold around 0.34%. The sample consisted of PBMCs. Every receptor here comes from a woman in her twenties or thirties in good health and CMV-seronegative.

Only one count was recorded for this clone. This chain connects TRBV19 to TRBJ2-5, with a weak D call TRBD1 (6 bases). Germline values: CDR1 LNHDA, CDR2 SQIVND (reference sequence). CDR3 size: 13 residues. V lost 10 bases and J lost 1, with 13 bases in between. The CDR3 DNA sequence: TGTGCCAACACACAGGGACGCCAAGAGACCCAGTACTTC. This translates into CANTQGRQETQYF.

This chain connects TRBV2 to TRBJ2-3; D uncertain. Trimming took off 4 bases at V and 3 bases at J, with 8 bases between the two ends. Germline CDR1 is SNHLY and CDR2 is FYNNEI. This CDR3 has 13 amino acids. The CDR3 DNA sequence: TGTGCCAGCAGTGGAGACTTAACAGATACGCAGTATTTT. It specifies CASSGDLTDTQYF.

The genes are TRBV9 and TRBJ2-1; TRBD2 agrees at 10 bases. Germline loops: CDR1 SGDLS, CDR2 YYNGEE. The CDR3 consists of 17 residues. V dropped 3 bases and J dropped 5; count of bases not matched to a gene: 11. Here the CDR3 reads CASSGDEGLAEDNEQFF. The CDR3 DNA reads as TGTGCCAGCAGCGGGGATGAAGGACTAGCGGAAGACAATGAGCAGTTCTTC.

The rearrangement joins TRBV25-1 to TRBJ2-3, with D tentatively TRBD2 (5 bases). The germline CDR1 and CDR2 sequences are MGHDK and SYGVNS. The CDR3 runs to 14 residues. V was pared by 2 bases and J by 4 bases, with 10 bases between. Written as DNA, the CDR3 is TGTGCCAGCAGTGAAGGAGGCCCAGCAGATACGCAGTATTTT. Amino acid sequence: CASSEGGPADTQYF.

This chain links TRBV6-5 with TRBJ1-1; possibly TRBD1 for D (5 bases). This CDR3 has 16 amino acids. Germline-derived CDR1 and CDR2 are MNHEY and SVGAGI. V was pared by 2 bases and J by 2 bases, with 15 bases between. The CDR3 DNA sequence: TGTGCCAGCAGTTACACGGGATGGGGGGGAAACACTGAAGCTTTCTTT. Translating it yields CASSYTGWGGNTEAFF.

The chain combines TRBV5-5 with TRBJ2-7, with D possibly TRBD2 on 5 matching bases. V was pared by 4 bases and J by 0 bases, with 11 bases between. Germline assignment: CDR1 SGHKS and CDR2 YYEKEE (reference sequence). This CDR3 spans 14 amino acids. CDR3 bases: TGTGCCAGCAGCCCGGGATCTCCCTCCTACGAGCAGTACTTC. Protein: CASSPGSPSYEQYF. The whole variable domain, filled in from reference TRBV5-5 and TRBJ2-7, reads DAGVTQSPTHLIKTRGQQVTLRCSPISGHKSVSWYQQVLGQGPQFIFQYYEKEERGRGNFPDRFSARQFPNYSSELNVNALLLGDSALYLCASSPGSPSYEQYFGPGTRLTVT.

The rearrangement links TRBV7-9 to TRBJ2-5, with TRBD1 matching over 7 bases. The germline CDR1 and CDR2 sequences are SEHNR and FQNEAQ (reference sequence). V was pared by 6 bases and J by 2 bases, with 6 bases of the junction left unmatched. The length of the CDR3 is 14 residues. CDR3 amino acids: CASSYGQEQETQYF. CDR3 nucleotide sequence: TGTGCCAGCAGTTACGGACAGGAGCAAGAGACCCAGTACTTC.

The V call is TRBV10-2, the J call TRBJ2-7, with TRBD2 matching over 7 bases. V was pared by 7 bases and J by 1 base, with 4 bases of the junction left unmatched. The CDR3 consists of 13 residues. The V gene's germline CDR1 is WSHSY and CDR2 SAAADI. CDR3 region: CASTSGGSYEQYF. The CDR3 DNA sequence: TGCGCCAGCACCTCGGGGGGATCCTACGAGCAGTACTTC.

In this sample, this clone turned up once. V usage is TRBV20-1 and J usage is TRBJ1-2; 7 bases match TRBD1. Looked up from germline, CDR1 is DFQATT and CDR2 is SNEGSKA (reference sequence). The V and J ends lost 6 bases and 7 bases, in that order; junction bases with no gene match: 5. CDR3 length equals 11 residues. DNA for the CDR3: TGCAGTGCCATAAACAGGGGTGGCTACACCTTC. Its translation: CSAINRGGYTF.

This clone was detected a few times. The V gene is TRBV7-3, the J gene TRBJ2-1; D perhaps matches TRBD1 (6 bases). Trimming left V 3 bases short and J 7 bases short, with 10 bases between. Germline values: CDR1 SGHTA, CDR2 FQGTGA. This CDR3 has 13 amino acids. This CDR3 is CASSFQGSNEQFF. Written as DNA, the CDR3 is TGTGCCAGCAGCTTTCAGGGGTCGAATGAGCAGTTCTTC.

The CDR3 nucleotides read TGTGCCAGCAGTAGAGGGGACACCTCCTACGAGCAGTACTTC. Encoded protein: CASSRGDTSYEQYF. The chain has TRBV6-5 and TRBJ2-7, with a tentative D call TRBD1 (6 bases). The CDR3 covers 14 residues. The germline gives CDR1 MNHEY, CDR2 SVGAGI. V was cut by 5 bases and J by 0 bases, with 11 bases left in between.

This chain connects TRBV11-2 to TRBJ2-1, with a possible D match to TRBD1 (6 bases). Germline V gene sequence: CDR1 SGHAT, CDR2 FQNNGV. The V and J ends lost 3 bases and 4 bases respectively, with 7 bases between them. This CDR3 is 13 amino acids long. For the CDR3, the DNA is TGTGCCAGCAGCTTCGGACAGTACAATGAGCAGTTCTTC. Translated: CASSFGQYNEQFF.

The chain has TRBV7-9 and TRBJ2-7, with a possible D match to TRBD2 (5 bases). The germline CDR1 and CDR2 sequences are SEHNR and FQNEAQ (reference sequence). The CDR3 is made up of 14 amino acids. Trimming removed 5 bases from V and 7 bases from J, with 18 bases in between. The CDR3 protein is CASSRGRLSGEQYF. The CDR3, as DNA: TGTGCCAGCAGCCGAGGACGGCTTTCGGGGGAGCAGTACTTC.

This clone showed up just once. The chain carries TRBV18 and TRBJ1-2, with 7 bases identical to TRBD1. This CDR3 contains 13 residues. J lost 5 bases, V lost 5 bases, and 5 bases had no gene match. The germline gives CDR1 KGHSH, CDR2 LQKENI. The CDR3 protein is CASSNDREYGYTF. For the CDR3, the DNA is TGTGCCAGCTCAAACGACAGGGAGTATGGCTACACCTTC.

V is TRBV21-1 and J is TRBJ2-7; no DNA check was done on the table's D call, TRBD1. TRBV21-1 corresponds to a pseudogene. The CDR3 is 13 amino acids. The CDR3 here is CASSKGRSYEQYF. The DNA of the CDR3 is TGTGCCAGCAGCAAAGGCAGATCCTACGAGCAGTACTTC.

This chain connects TRBV6-1 to TRBJ2-7; 7 bases match TRBD2. This CDR3 spans 15 amino acids. Per the germline V gene, CDR1 is MNHNS and CDR2 is SASEGT. Trimming removed 2 bases from V and 4 bases from J; junction bases left unmatched: 8. In nucleotides, the CDR3 is TGTGCCAGCAGTGAACGAGCACGGGAGGCGTACGAGCAGTACTTC. Amino acids: CASSERAREAYEQYF.

The chain joins TRBV7-2 to TRBJ1-4; D gene unclear. This CDR3 spans 14 amino acids. V lost 2 bases and J lost 4, with 8 bases in between. Germline V gene data show CDR1 as SGHTA and CDR2 as FQGNSA. The CDR3 coding sequence is TGTGCCAGCAGCTTAACGGGGAATAATGAAAAACTGTTTTTT. It codes for CASSLTGNNEKLFF.

The chain uses TRBV5-4 and TRBJ1-6; 8 nucleotides match TRBD1. Germline loops: CDR1 SGHNT, CDR2 YYREEE (reference sequence). CDR3 length: 16 amino acids. V was clipped by 2 bases and J by 13 bases; unmatched bases: 14. The CDR3 DNA sequence: TGTGCCAGCAGCTTATCCGGACAGGGCAGGATTAGTCCCCTCCACTTT. Its protein is CASSLSGQGRISPLHF.

In its sample, this clone was seen once. The chain recombines TRBV2 with TRBJ2-5; D is uncertain. Germline-derived CDR1 and CDR2 are SNHLY and FYNNEI. This CDR3 has 11 residues. V lost 6 bases and J lost 5, with 7 bases in between. The CDR3 bases are TGTGCCAGCAGGGTCGCGGAGACCCAGTACTTC. Protein sequence: CASRVAETQYF. The variable domain in full, with the rest retrieved from reference TRBV2 and TRBJ2-5, is EPEVTQTPSHQVTQMGQEVILRCVPISNHLYFYWYRQILGQKVEFLVSFYNNEISEKSEIFDDQFSVERPDGSNFTLKIRSTKLEDSAMYFCASRVAETQYFGPGTRLLVL.